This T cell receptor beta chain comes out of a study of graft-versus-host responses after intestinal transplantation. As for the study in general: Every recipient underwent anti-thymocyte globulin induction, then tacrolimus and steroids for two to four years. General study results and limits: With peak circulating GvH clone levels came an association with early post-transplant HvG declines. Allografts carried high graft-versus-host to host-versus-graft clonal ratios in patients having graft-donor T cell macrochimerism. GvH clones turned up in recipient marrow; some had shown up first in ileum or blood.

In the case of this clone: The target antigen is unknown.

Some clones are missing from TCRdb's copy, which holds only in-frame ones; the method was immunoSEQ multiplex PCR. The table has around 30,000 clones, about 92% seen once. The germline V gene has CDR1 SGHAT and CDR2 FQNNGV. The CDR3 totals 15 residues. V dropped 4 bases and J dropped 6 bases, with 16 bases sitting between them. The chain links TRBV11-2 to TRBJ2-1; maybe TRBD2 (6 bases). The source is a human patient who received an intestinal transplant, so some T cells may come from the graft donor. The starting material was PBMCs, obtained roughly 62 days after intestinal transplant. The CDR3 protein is CASSSPLASANEQFF. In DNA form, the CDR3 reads TGTGCCAGCAGCTCCCCACTAGCTTCAGCCAATGAGCAGTTCTTC.